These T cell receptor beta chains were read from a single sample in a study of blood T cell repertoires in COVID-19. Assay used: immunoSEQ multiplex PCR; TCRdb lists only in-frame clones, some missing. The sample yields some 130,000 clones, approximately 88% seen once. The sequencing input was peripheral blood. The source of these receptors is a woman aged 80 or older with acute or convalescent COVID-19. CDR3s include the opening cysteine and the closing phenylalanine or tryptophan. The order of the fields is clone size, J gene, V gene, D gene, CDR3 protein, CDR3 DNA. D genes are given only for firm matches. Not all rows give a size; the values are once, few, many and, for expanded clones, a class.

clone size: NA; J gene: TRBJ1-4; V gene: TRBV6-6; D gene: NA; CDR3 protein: CASSYQQQTEKLFF; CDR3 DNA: TGTGCCAGCAGTTACCAACAGCAAACGGAAAAACTGTTTTTT
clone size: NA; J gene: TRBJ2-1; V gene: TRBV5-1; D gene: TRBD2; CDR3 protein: CASSGRLAGGPHEQFF; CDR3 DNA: TGCGCCAGCAGCGGAAGACTAGCGGGAGGACCCCATGAGCAGTTCTTC
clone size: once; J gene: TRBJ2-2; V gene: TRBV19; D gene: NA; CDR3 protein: CASSIDRQSPHFTGELFF; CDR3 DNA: TGTGCCAGTAGTATAGACAGACAGTCCCCACATTTCACCGGGGAGCTGTTTTTT
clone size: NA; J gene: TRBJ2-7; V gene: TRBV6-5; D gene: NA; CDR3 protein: CASSYGRGKSYEQYF; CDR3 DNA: TGTGCCAGCAGCTACGGACGGGGGAAATCCTACGAGCAGTACTTC
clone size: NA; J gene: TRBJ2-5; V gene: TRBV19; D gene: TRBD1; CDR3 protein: CASRDRFGKETQYF; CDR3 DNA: TGTGCCAGCCGGGACAGGTTTGGGAAAGAGACCCAGTACTTC
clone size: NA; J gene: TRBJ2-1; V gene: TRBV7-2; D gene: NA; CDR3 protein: CASSLSGEYNEQFF; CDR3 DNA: TGTGCCAGCAGCTTATCGGGAGAATACAATGAGCAGTTCTTC
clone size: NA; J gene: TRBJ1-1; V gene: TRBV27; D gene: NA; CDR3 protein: CASSLFGGRGETEAFF; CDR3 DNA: TGTGCCAGCAGTTTATTCGGGGGGCGAGGGGAAACTGAAGCTTTCTTT
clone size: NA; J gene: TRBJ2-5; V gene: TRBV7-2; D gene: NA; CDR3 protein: CASSLARARGETQYF; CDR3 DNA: TGTGCCAGCAGCTTAGCGCGGGCCCGGGGAGAGACCCAGTACTTC
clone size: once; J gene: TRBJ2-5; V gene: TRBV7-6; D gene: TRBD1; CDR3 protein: CASSSPQGQALGETQYF; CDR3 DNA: TGTGCCAGCAGCTCGCCTCAAGGACAGGCCCTAGGGGAGACCCAGTACTTC
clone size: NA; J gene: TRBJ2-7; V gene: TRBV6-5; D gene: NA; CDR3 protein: CASKTETGLYEQYF; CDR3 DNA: TGTGCCAGTAAAACAGAGACAGGACTTTACGAGCAGTACTTC
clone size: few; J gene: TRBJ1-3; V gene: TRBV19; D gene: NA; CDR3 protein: CASSPGQGRRLGNTIYF; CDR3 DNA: TGTGCCAGTAGTCCCGGACAAGGCCGAAGATTAGGAAACACCATATATTTT
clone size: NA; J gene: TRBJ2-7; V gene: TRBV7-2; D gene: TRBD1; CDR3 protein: CASSILGQAGEQYF; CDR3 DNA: TGTGCCAGCAGCATCTTAGGACAGGCTGGCGAGCAGTACTTC
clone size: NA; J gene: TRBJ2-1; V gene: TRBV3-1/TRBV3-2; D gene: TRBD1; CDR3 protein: CASSRGTGSYNEQFF; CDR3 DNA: TGTGCCAGCAGCCGCGGGACAGGTTCTTACAATGAGCAGTTCTTC
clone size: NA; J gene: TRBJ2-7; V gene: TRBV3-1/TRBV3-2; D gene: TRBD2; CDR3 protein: CASSQDTSGRNGFYEQYF; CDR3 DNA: TGTGCCAGCAGCCAAGATACTAGCGGAAGGAATGGGTTCTACGAGCAGTACTTC
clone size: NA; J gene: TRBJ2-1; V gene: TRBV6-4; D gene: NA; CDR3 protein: CASSRESSYNEQFF; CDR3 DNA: TGTGCCAGCAGTCGGGAGTCGTCCTACAATGAGCAGTTCTTC
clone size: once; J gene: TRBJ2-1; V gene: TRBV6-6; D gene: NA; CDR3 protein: CASMAGYNEQFF; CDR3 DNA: TGTGCCAGCATGGCAGGTTACAATGAGCAGTTCTTC
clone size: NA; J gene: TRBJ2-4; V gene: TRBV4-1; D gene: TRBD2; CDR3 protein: CASSPPGLAASKRNIQYF; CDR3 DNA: TGCGCCAGCAGCCCTCCGGGACTAGCGGCCTCTAAACGAAACATTCAGTACTTC
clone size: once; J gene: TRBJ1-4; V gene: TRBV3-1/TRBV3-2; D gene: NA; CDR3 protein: CASSQVAEKLFF; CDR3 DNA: TGTGCCAGCAGCCAAGTGGCTGAAAAACTGTTTTTT
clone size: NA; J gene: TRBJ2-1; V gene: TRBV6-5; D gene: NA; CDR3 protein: CASSYSTGYNEQFF; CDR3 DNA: TGTGCCAGCAGTTACTCTACAGGGTACAATGAGCAGTTCTTC
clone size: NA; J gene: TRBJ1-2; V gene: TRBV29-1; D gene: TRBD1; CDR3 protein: CSAGTGANYGYTF; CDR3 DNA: TGCAGCGCAGGGACAGGGGCCAACTATGGCTACACCTTC
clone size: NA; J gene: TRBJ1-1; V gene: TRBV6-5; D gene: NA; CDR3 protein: CASSYSPGVAEAFF; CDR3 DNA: TGTGCCAGCAGTTACTCGCCAGGGGTCGCTGAAGCTTTCTTT
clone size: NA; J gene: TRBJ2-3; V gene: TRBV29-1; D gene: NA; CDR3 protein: CSARHTGEADTQYF; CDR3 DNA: TGCAGCGCTAGACACACAGGAGAGGCAGATACGCAGTATTTT
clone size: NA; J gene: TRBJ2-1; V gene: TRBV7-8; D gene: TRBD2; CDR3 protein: CASSASLAGVHNEQFF; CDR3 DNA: TGTGCCAGCAGCGCCTCACTAGCGGGAGTCCACAATGAGCAGTTCTTC
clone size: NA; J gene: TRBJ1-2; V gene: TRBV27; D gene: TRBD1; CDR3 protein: CASSPLGQGPGYTF; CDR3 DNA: TGTGCCAGCAGTCCACTAGGACAGGGCCCTGGCTACACCTTC
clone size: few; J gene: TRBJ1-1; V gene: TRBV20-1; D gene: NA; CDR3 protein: CSASSGTEAFF; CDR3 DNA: TGCAGTGCTAGTTCGGGGACTGAAGCTTTCTTT
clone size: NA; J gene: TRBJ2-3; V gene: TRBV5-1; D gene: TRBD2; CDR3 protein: CASSLEPKFAGGGDTQYF; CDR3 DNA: TGCGCCAGCAGCTTGGAGCCAAAGTTTGCGGGGGGCGGGGATACGCAGTATTTT
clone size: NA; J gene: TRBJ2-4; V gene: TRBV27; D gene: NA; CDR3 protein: CASSSLAPFGGDTIQYF; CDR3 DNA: TGTGCCAGCAGTTCCCTCGCCCCATTCGGGGGTGATACCATTCAGTACTTC
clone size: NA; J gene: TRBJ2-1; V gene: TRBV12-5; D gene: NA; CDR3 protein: CASGVSTGGAGNEQFF; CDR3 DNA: TGTGCTAGTGGGGTCTCTACGGGGGGCGCTGGGAATGAGCAGTTCTTC
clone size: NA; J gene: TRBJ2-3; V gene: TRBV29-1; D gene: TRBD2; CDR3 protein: CSVGGTSGRTPDTQYF; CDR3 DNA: TGCAGCGTTGGGGGGACTAGCGGGAGGACCCCAGATACGCAGTATTTT
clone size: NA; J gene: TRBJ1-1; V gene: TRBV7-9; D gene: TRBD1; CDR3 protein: CASSARSGQGTEAFF; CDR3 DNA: TGTGCCAGCAGCGCAAGATCGGGACAGGGCACTGAAGCTTTCTTT
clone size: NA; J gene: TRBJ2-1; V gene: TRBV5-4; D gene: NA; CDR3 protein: CASSFIASGSSYNEQFF; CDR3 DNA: TGTGCCAGCAGTTTCATAGCAAGCGGGTCCTCCTACAATGAGCAGTTCTTC
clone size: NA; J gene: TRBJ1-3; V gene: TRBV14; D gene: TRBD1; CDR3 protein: CASSQRDREGNTIYF; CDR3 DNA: TGTGCCAGCAGCCAGCGGGACAGGGAAGGAAACACCATATATTTT
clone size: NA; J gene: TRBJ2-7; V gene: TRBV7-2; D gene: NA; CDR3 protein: CASSLGTGSSYEQYF; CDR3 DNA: TGTGCCAGCAGCTTAGGGACGGGGAGCTCCTACGAGCAGTACTTC
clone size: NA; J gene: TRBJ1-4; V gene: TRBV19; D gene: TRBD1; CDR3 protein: CASQDRGSEKLFF; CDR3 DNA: TGTGCCAGTCAGGACAGGGGATCTGAAAAACTGTTTTTT
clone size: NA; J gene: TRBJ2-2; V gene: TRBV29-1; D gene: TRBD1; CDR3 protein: CSVERTGGENTGELFF; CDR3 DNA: TGCAGCGTTGAAAGGACAGGGGGCGAAAACACCGGGGAGCTGTTTTTT
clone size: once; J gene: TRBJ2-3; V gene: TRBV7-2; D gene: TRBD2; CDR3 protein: CASSLGLSGGLGTQYF; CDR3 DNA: TGTGCCAGCAGCTTAGGGCTTAGCGGGGGTCTGGGTACGCAGTATTTT